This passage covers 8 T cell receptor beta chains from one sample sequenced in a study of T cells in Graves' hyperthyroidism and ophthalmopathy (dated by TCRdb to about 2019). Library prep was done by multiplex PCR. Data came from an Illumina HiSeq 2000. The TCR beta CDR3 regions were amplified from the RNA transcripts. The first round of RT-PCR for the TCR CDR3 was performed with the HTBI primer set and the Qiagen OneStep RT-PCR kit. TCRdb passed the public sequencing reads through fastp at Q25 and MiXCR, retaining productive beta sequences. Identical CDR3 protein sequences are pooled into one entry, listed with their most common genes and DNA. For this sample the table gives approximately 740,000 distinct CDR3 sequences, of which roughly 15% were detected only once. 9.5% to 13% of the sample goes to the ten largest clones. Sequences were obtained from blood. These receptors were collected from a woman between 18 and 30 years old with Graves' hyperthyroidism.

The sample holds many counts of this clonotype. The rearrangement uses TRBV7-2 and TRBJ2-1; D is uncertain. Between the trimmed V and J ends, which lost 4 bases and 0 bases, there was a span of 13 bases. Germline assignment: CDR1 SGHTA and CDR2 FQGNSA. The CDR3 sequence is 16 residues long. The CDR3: CASSSQSSSSYNEQFF. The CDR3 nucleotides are TGTGCCAGCAGCTCTCAATCGTCTAGCTCCTACAATGAGCAGTTCTTC.

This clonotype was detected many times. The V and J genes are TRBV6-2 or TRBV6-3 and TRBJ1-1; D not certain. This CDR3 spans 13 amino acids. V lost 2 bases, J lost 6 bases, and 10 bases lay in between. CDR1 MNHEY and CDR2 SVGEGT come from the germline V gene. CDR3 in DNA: TGTGCCAGCAGTTACACCTTAAATGCTGAAGCTTTCTTT. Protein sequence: CASSYTLNAEAFF.

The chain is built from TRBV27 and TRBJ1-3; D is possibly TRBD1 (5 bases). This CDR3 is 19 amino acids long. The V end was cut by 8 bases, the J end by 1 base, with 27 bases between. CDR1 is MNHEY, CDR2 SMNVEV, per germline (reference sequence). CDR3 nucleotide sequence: TGTGCCAGCTATTATTTTACAGGACGGATCCCCATATCTGGAAACACCATATATTTT. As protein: CASYYFTGRIPISGNTIYF.

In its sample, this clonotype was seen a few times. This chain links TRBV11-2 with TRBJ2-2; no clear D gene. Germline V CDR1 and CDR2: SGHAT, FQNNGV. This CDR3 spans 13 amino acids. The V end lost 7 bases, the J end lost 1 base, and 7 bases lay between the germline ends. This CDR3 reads CASMRQNTGELFF. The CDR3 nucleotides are TGTGCCAGCATGAGGCAGAACACCGGGGAGCTGTTTTTT. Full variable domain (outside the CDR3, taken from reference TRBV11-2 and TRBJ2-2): EAGVAQSPRYKIIEKRQSVAFWCNPISGHATLYWYQQILGQGPKLLIQFQNNGVVDDSQLPKDRFSAERLKGVDSTLKIQPAKLEDSAVYLCASMRQNTGELFFGEGSRLTVL.

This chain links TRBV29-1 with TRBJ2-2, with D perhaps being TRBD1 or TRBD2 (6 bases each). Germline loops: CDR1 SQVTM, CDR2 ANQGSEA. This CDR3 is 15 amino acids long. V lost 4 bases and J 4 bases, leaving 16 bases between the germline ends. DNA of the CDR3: TGCAGCGTTGTATTTCAGGAGGGGGTCACCGGGGAGCTGTTTTTT. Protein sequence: CSVVFQEGVTGELFF.

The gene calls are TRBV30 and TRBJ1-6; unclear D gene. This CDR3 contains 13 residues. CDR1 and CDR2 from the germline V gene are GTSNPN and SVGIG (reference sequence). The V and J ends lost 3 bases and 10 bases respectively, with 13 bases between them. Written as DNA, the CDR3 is TGTGCCTGGAGGGCTCTGGAGCGATCACCCCTCCACTTT. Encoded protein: CAWRALERSPLHF.

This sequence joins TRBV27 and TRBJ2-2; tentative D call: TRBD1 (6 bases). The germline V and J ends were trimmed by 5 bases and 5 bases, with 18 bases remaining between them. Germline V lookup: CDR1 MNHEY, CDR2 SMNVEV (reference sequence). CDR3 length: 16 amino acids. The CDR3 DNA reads TGTGCCAGCAGTCTTCTTAGCCCAGGGGAAACCGGGGAGCTGTTTTTT. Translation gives CASSLLSPGETGELFF.

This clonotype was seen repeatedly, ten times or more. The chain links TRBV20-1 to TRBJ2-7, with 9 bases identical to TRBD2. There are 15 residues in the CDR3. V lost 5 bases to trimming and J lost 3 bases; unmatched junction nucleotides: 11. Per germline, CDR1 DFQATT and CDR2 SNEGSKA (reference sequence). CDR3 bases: TGCAGTGCTCCATCCCCGGGACTAGCAGACTACGAGCAGTACTTC. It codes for CSAPSPGLADYEQYF.